The subject of this entry is one TCR beta chain. The sample belongs to a study of OX40 agonist ivuxolimab in advanced cancers. Looked up from germline, CDR1 is MNHEY and CDR2 is SVGAGI. The germline V and J ends were trimmed by 5 bases and 3 bases, with 11 bases remaining between them. This CDR3 region has 13 residues. Sequencing was performed with immunoSEQ multiplex PCR; in TCRdb, only in-frame clones are kept and a portion is missing. This table holds some 80,000 clones, 85% to 90% found once. This TCR was recovered from an adult with an advanced solid tumor such as melanoma, head and neck, liver or kidney cancer. This chain connects TRBV6-5 to TRBJ2-7; D is undetermined. The source material was CD4+ or CD8+ T cells sorted from blood, sampled in a trial of the OX40 agonist ivuxolimab. As DNA, the CDR3 is TGTGCCAGCAGTGAAGGTGAAATCTACGAGCAGTACTTC. Protein product: CASSEGEIYEQYF.